This is a list of T cell receptor beta chains from one sample in a study of blood T cell repertoires in COVID-19. Some clones are missing from TCRdb's copy, which holds only in-frame ones; the method was immunoSEQ multiplex PCR. The table records 70,000 to 100,000 clones, about 80% of them present only once. Sample: peripheral blood. The source of these receptors is a human donor in a cohort sampled during active COVID-19. The CDR3 runs from the conserved cysteine through the conserved F or W. The D gene is left open where the match is weak. Clone size is given for some rows only: seen once, a few or many times, or a class if the clone is expanded.

TRBV6-5,NA,NA,TRBJ2-7,CAVKGARAHEQYF,TGTGCCGTCAAAGGGGCAAGGGCGCACGAGCAGTACTTC
TRBV9,NA,TRBD2,TRBJ2-3,CASSLEAGASTDTQYF,TGTGCCAGCAGCCTAGAAGCGGGGGCGAGCACAGATACGCAGTATTTT
TRBV5-1,NA,NA,TRBJ1-1,CASSLGQPNMQAFF,TGCGCCAGCAGCTTGGGACAGCCCAATATGCAAGCTTTCTTT
TRBV4-1,NA,NA,TRBJ2-5,CASSATTAQETQYF,TGCGCCAGCAGCGCTACGACAGCACAAGAGACCCAGTACTTC
TRBV5-1,once,TRBD2,TRBJ2-7,CASSTSGSSYEQYF,TGCGCCAGCAGCACTAGCGGGAGCTCCTACGAGCAGTACTTC
TRBV10-3,once,NA,TRBJ1-6,CAISERGGSPLHF,TGTGCCATCAGTGAGAGGGGAGGGTCACCCCTCCACTTT
TRBV6-5,few,TRBD1,TRBJ1-1,CASSYSRQGNTEAFF,TGTGCCAGCAGTTACTCCCGACAGGGGAACACTGAAGCTTTCTTT
TRBV3-1/TRBV3-2,NA,TRBD1,TRBJ2-7,CASSLRDRGPEQYF,TGTGCCAGCAGCCTCCGGGACAGGGGGCCCGAGCAGTACTTC
TRBV24-1,NA,NA,TRBJ2-5,CATSDFRGETQYF,TGTGCCACCAGTGATTTCCGGGGGGAGACCCAGTACTTC
TRBV29-1,NA,NA,TRBJ1-1,CSGRQNTEAFF,TGCAGCGGACGACAGAACACTGAAGCTTTCTTT
TRBV19,NA,NA,TRBJ1-1,CASSPGQNTEAFF,TGTGCCAGTAGTCCTGGACAGAACACTGAAGCTTTCTTT
TRBV28,NA,NA,TRBJ1-2,CASSPRLLTGSYGYTF,TGTGCCAGCAGTCCTAGGCTCCTCACAGGGTCCTATGGCTACACCTTC
TRBV5-4,NA,NA,TRBJ2-5,CASSSRQSGTQETQYF,TGTGCCAGCAGCTCCCGGCAGTCCGGGACACAAGAGACCCAGTACTTC
TRBV30,once,NA,TRBJ1-3,CAWSVLQSGNTIYF,TGTGCCTGGAGTGTTTTACAGTCTGGAAACACCATATATTTT
TRBV3-1/TRBV3-2,NA,NA,TRBJ1-4,CASSQGGQGGEKLFF,TGTGCCAGCAGCCAGGGTGGGCAGGGCGGTGAAAAACTGTTTTTT
TRBV9,NA,NA,TRBJ2-3,CASSVGGQHTDTQYF,TGTGCCAGCAGCGTAGGGGGGCAGCACACAGATACGCAGTATTTT
TRBV7-2,NA,TRBD2,TRBJ2-5,CASVSGGAQETQYF,TGTGCCAGCGTGTCGGGAGGGGCGCAAGAGACCCAGTACTTC
TRBV15,NA,TRBD2,TRBJ2-2,CATSRASGSGTGELFF,TGTGCCACCAGCAGAGCTAGCGGGAGTGGTACCGGGGAGCTGTTTTTT
TRBV5-4,NA,TRBD1,TRBJ2-7,CASSLPSPGTASYEQYF,TGTGCCAGCAGCTTGCCATCTCCCGGGACAGCCTCCTACGAGCAGTACTTC
TRBV5-4,NA,NA,TRBJ1-1,CASSFDRTNTEAFF,TGTGCCAGCAGCTTCGACAGGACGAACACTGAAGCTTTCTTT
TRBV11-2,NA,NA,TRBJ2-7,CASSFTGTIEQYF,TGTGCCAGCAGCTTTACCGGGACAATCGAGCAGTACTTC
TRBV5-4,NA,TRBD1,TRBJ1-1,CASSPRQGWTTEAFF,TGTGCCAGCAGCCCCCGACAGGGATGGACCACTGAAGCTTTCTTT
TRBV6-6,NA,NA,TRBJ2-5,CASSYSALQETQYF,TGTGCCAGCAGTTACTCCGCGTTACAAGAGACCCAGTACTTC
TRBV29-1,NA,NA,TRBJ1-5,CSVGGVNQPQHF,TGCAGCGTGGGGGGAGTCAATCAGCCCCAGCATTTT
TRBV5-1,NA,TRBD2,TRBJ2-3,CASSPGLAGITDTQYF,TGCGCCAGCAGCCCCGGACTAGCGGGGATCACAGATACGCAGTATTTT
TRBV11-2,NA,TRBD2,TRBJ2-1,CASSLVAGGFEQFF,TGTGCCAGCAGCTTAGTAGCGGGCGGTTTCGAGCAGTTCTTC
TRBV29-1,NA,NA,TRBJ1-4,CSVLTGDEKLFF,TGCAGCGTATTGACAGGTGACGAAAAACTGTTTTTT
TRBV3-1/TRBV3-2,NA,NA,TRBJ2-2,CASSPGDFPNTGELFF,TGTGCCAGCAGCCCGGGGGACTTTCCGAACACCGGGGAGCTGTTTTTT
TRBV27,NA,NA,TRBJ1-2,CASTSPMGAGGYTF,TGTGCCAGCACCTCTCCTATGGGGGCAGGTGGCTACACCTTC
TRBV19,NA,NA,TRBJ1-5,CASRSGDRYQPQHF,TGTGCCAGTAGATCCGGGGATAGGTATCAGCCCCAGCATTTT
TRBV7-8,once,NA,TRBJ1-2,CASSLGRRGYGYTF,TGTGCCAGCAGCTTAGGAAGGAGGGGCTATGGCTACACCTTC
TRBV5-6,NA,TRBD1,TRBJ1-6,CASSAERKGASYNSPLHF,TGTGCCAGCAGCGCAGAGCGCAAGGGGGCATCCTATAATTCACCCCTCCACTTT
TRBV28,NA,TRBD1,TRBJ2-3,CASRQRGLLLTDTQYF,TGTGCCAGCAGACAGAGGGGGCTTCTCCTCACAGATACGCAGTATTTT
TRBV28,NA,TRBD2,TRBJ2-1,CASSSPGTSRGGEQFF,TGTGCCAGCAGTTCCCCCGGGACTAGTCGAGGAGGTGAGCAGTTCTTC
TRBV7-9,few,NA,TRBJ1-1,CASSPGQGYTEAFF,TGTGCCAGCAGCCCTGGACAAGGGTACACTGAAGCTTTCTTT
TRBV19,NA,NA,TRBJ1-3,CASSSSTVFSGNTIYF,TGTGCCAGTAGTTCCTCGACAGTTTTCTCTGGAAACACCATATATTTT
TRBV2,NA,TRBD1,TRBJ1-6,CASTGQGNSPLHF,TGTGCCAGCACCGGACAGGGAAATTCACCCCTCCACTTT
TRBV7-2,once,NA,TRBJ2-7,CASSLLGASYEQYF,TGTGCCAGCAGCTTACTAGGGGCCTCCTACGAGCAGTACTTC
TRBV5-8,few,NA,TRBJ2-7,CASSYRTTPSYEQYF,TGTGCCAGCAGCTACCGGACAACCCCCTCCTACGAGCAGTACTTC
TRBV2,NA,NA,TRBJ2-5,CASNRGSQETQYF,TGTGCCAGCAACCGGGGGAGCCAAGAGACCCAGTACTTC
TRBV2,medium-sized,NA,TRBJ1-6,CATLGGNTLHF,TGTGCCACCCTCGGGGGGAATACCCTCCACTTT
TRBV5-1,NA,TRBD1,TRBJ1-6,CASSLGTGNSPLHF,TGCGCCAGCAGCTTGGGGACAGGTAATTCACCCCTCCACTTT
TRBV12-3/TRBV12-4,NA,NA,TRBJ1-2,CASSSQGYGYTF,TGTGCCAGCAGTTCACAGGGTTATGGCTACACCTTC
TRBV30,NA,TRBD2,TRBJ2-3,CAWGTSGGADTQYF,TGTGCCTGGGGGACTAGCGGGGGGGCAGATACGCAGTATTTT
TRBV19,NA,NA,TRBJ1-5,CASRPAEPVPQHF,TGTGCCAGTAGACCCGCGGAGCCGGTGCCCCAGCATTTT
TRBV5-6,few,NA,TRBJ2-7,CASSLIGATSYEQYF,TGTGCCAGCAGCTTGATAGGGGCCACATCCTACGAGCAGTACTTC
TRBV2,NA,TRBD1,TRBJ2-2,CASTRQGVANTGELFF,TGTGCCAGCACCCGACAGGGGGTCGCGAACACCGGGGAGCTGTTTTTT
TRBV3-1/TRBV3-2,NA,NA,TRBJ1-3,CASSQGAGSGNTIYF,TGTGCCAGCAGCCAAGGGGCAGGGTCTGGAAACACCATATATTTT
TRBV4-2,NA,NA,TRBJ1-1,CASSQEGPGTEAFF,TGTGCCAGCAGCCAGGAGGGGCCAGGAACTGAAGCTTTCTTT
TRBV11-3,medium-sized,NA,TRBJ2-6,CASSPGRESGANVLTF,TGTGCCAGCAGCCCAGGGCGAGAATCAGGGGCCAACGTCCTGACTTTC
TRBV5-4,NA,TRBD1,TRBJ1-1,CASSLAKTGGTEAFF,TGTGCCAGCAGCTTGGCCAAGACAGGGGGTACTGAAGCTTTCTTT
TRBV27,once,TRBD2,TRBJ2-6,CASSLRTLAGARSGANVLTF,TGTGCCAGCAGTTTAAGGACCTTAGCGGGGGCCCGCTCTGGGGCCAACGTCCTGACTTTC